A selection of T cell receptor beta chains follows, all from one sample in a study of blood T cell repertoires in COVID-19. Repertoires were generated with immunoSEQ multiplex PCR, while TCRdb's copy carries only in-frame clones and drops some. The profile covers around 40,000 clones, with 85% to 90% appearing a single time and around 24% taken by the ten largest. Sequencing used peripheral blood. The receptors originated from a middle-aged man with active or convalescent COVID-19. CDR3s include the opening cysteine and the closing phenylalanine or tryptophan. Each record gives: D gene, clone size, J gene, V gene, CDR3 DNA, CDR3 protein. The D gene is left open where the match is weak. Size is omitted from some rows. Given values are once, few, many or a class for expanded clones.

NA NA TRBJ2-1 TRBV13 TGTGCCAGCAGCTTAGTTGGGGGAGGCCCCTACAATGAGCAGTTCTTC CASSLVGGGPYNEQFF
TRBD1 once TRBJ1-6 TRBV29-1 TGCAGCGTTGGGGACAGCAATAATTCACCCCTCCACTTT CSVGDSNNSPLHF
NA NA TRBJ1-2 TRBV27 TGTGCCAGCAGTTTATCGGCAGACTTTAACTATGGCTACACCTTC CASSLSADFNYGYTF
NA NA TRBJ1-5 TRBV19 TGTGCCAGTAGTATCCTTCCCCGCGGGGATGGACAGCCCCAGCATTTT CASSILPRGDGQPQHF
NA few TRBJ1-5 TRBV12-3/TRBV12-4 TGTGCCAGCAGTCTATATCAGCCCCAGCATTTT CASSLYQPQHF
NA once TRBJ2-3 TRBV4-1 TGCGCCAGCAGCTCAGGGCAAACTAGCACAGATACGCAGTATTTT CASSSGQTSTDTQYF
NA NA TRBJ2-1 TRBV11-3 TGTGCCAGCAGCTTAGAAAGTAGCTCCTACAATGAGCAGTTCTTC CASSLESSSYNEQFF
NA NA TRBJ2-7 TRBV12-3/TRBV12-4 TGTGCCAGCAGTTTAGCAGGGGGCGAGCAGTACTTC CASSLAGGEQYF
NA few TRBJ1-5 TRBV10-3 TGTGCCATCAGTGATGGAGAAGATCAGCCCCAGCATTTT CAISDGEDQPQHF
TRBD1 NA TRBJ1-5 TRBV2 TGTGCCAGCAGTCGGACAGGATCCAATCAGCCCCAGCATTTT CASSRTGSNQPQHF
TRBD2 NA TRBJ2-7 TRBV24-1 TGTGCCACCAGTGATTGGGGACTAGCGGGAGCCTACGAGCAGTACTTC CATSDWGLAGAYEQYF
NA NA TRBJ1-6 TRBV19 TGTGCCACAACGGGTTCTTACGGTTCGGCACCCCTCCACTTT CATTGSYGSAPLHF
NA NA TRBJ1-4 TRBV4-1 TGCGCCAGCAGCCAAGCGGGTGCAACTAATGAAAAACTGTTTTTT CASSQAGATNEKLFF
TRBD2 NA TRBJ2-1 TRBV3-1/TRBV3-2 TGTGCCAGCAGTGTTGCGGGAGGGCCCGATGAGCAGTTCTTC CASSVAGGPDEQFF
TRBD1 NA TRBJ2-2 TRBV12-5 TGTGCTAGTGGTTCCGGACAGGGATACACCGGGGAGCTGTTTTTT CASGSGQGYTGELFF
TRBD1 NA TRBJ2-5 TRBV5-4 TGTGCCAGCAGCTTGTGGGACAGGGTGAAGACCCAGTACTTC CASSLWDRVKTQYF
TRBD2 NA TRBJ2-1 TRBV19 TGTGCCAGTAGTAGGGGACTAGCGGGTTACAATGAGCAGTTCTTC CASSRGLAGYNEQFF
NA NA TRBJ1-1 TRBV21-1 TGTGCCAGCAGCCAGGGCCATTCCGCGGCCAGAGAAACTGAAGCTTTCTTT CASSQGHSAARETEAFF
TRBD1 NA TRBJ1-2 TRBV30 TGTGCCTGGAGCACGAGAGGGACAGCAAAAACTGGCTTC CAWSTRGTAKTGF
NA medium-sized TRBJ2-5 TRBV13 TGTGCCAGCAGCTTAGTCGTAGAACAAGAGACCCAGTACTTC CASSLVVEQETQYF
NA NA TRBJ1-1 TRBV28 TGTGCCAGCAGTTACGGACAACAAGCTTTCTTT CASSYGQQAFF
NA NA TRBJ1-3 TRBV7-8 TGTGCCAGCAGCTTAGAATGGGGAGGTGGAAACACCATATATTTT CASSLEWGGGNTIYF
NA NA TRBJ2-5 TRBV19 TGTGCCAGTAGTATAGGTCGCAGCCAAGAGACCCAGTACTTC CASSIGRSQETQYF
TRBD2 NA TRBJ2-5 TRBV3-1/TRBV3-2 TGTGCCAGCAGCCAAGATCTAGGCCTAGCGGGAGAAGAGACCCAGTACTTC CASSQDLGLAGEETQYF
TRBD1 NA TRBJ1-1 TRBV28 TGTGCCAGCAAAATCATGACAGGGGGCGGATTTGAAGCTTTCTTT CASKIMTGGGFEAFF
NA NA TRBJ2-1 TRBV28 TGTGCCAGCACTCCCGCGGGGAGCTCCTACAATGAGCAGTTCTTC CASTPAGSSYNEQFF
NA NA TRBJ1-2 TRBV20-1 TGCAGTGTAGTCGGAGGCGGCTACACCTTC CSVVGGGYTF
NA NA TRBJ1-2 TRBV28 TGTGCCAGCACGCAGGCCTATAACTATGGCTACACCTTC CASTQAYNYGYTF
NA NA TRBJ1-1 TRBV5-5 TGTGCCAGCAGCTTGCCCCCCCCTATCACTGAAGCTTTCTTT CASSLPPPITEAFF
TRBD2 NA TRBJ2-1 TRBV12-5 TGTGCTAGTGGTTGGGGACTAGCGAGTGAGCAGTTCTTC CASGWGLASEQFF
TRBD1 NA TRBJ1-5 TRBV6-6 TGTGCCAGCAGTTTCAGGGGGCGAGGCAATCAGCCCCAGCATTTT CASSFRGRGNQPQHF
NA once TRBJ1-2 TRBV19 TGTGCCACCCTAAGACGGGCCGCGGAGGTCTATGGCTACACCTTC CATLRRAAEVYGYTF
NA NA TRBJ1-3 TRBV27 TGTGCCAGCAGTACAGACAGGCGGAGCTCTGGAAACACCATATATTTT CASSTDRRSSGNTIYF
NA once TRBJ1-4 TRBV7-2 TGTGCCAGCAGCCCGGGTCTGGGTGAAAAACTGTTTTTT CASSPGLGEKLFF
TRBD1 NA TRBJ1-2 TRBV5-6 TGTGCCAGCACCCCGCGGGGACAGGTTGGCTATGGCTACACCTTC CASTPRGQVGYGYTF
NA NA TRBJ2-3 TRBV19 TGTGCCAGTAGTATCCAACCCACAACAGCAGATACGCAGTATTTT CASSIQPTTADTQYF
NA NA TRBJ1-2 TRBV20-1 TGCAGTGCTAGTATTCTCCCGAGTACTCTCCCGTACTACACCTTC CSASILPSTLPYYTF
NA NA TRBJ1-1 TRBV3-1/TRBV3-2 TGTGCCAGCAGCCTGGCGGCGGCAGGGAGGTATACTGAAGCTTTCTTT CASSLAAAGRYTEAFF
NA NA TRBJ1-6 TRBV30 TGTGCCTGGACCGACAATAATTCACCCCTCCACTTT CAWTDNNSPLHF
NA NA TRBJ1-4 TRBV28 TGTGCCAGCAGCCGGGGGGGAGCAGTGGATGAAAAACTGTTTTTT CASSRGGAVDEKLFF
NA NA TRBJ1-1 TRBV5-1 TGCGCCAGCAGCTTGGGGGGAGCGAACACTGAAGCTTTCTTT CASSLGGANTEAFF
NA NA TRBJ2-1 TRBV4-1 TGCGCCAGCAGCCAAGTGGGCGGGGCCAACAATGAGCAGTTCTTC CASSQVGGANNEQFF
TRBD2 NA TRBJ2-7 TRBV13 TGTGCCAGCAGCTCTGGACTAGCGGGAGGCGAGCAGTACTTC CASSSGLAGGEQYF
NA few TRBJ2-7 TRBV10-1 TGCGCCAGCACACCCACCTCACCCCCTTTGCGGGAGCAGTACTTC CASTPTSPPLREQYF
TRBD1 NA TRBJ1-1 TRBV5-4 TGTGCCAGCAGCGGTGGGGCAGGGGGTACCACTGAAGCTTTCTTT CASSGGAGGTTEAFF
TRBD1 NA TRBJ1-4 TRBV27 TGTGCCAGCAGGCCCGCGGACAGGGGCAATGAAAAACTGTTTTTT CASRPADRGNEKLFF
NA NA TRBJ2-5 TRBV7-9 TGTGCCAGCAGCTTGGGCGCCGGGGGGCCACAAGAGACCCAGTACTTC CASSLGAGGPQETQYF
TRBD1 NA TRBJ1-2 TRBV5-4 TGTGCCAGCAGCAGGAACAGGGGACCTAACTATGGCTACACCTTC CASSRNRGPNYGYTF
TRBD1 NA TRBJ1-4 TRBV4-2 TGTGCCAGCAGCCAAGTGTCAGGGGGCCTCGCAACTAATGAAAAACTGTTTTTT CASSQVSGGLATNEKLFF
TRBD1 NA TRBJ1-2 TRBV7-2 TGTGCCAGCAGCCCCACAGGGGGGTATGGCTACACCTTC CASSPTGGYGYTF
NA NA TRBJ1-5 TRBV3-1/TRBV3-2 TGTGCCAGCAGCCAAGGGGGAGGCGATAGCAATCAGCCCCAGCATTTT CASSQGGGDSNQPQHF
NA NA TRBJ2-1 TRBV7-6 TGTGCCAGCAGCTTTGACAGATTCAATGAGCAGTTCTTC CASSFDRFNEQFF
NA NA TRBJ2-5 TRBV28 TGTGCCAGCAGTTTACTGCAAGAGACCCAGTACTTC CASSLLQETQYF
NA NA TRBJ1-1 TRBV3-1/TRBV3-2 TGTGCCAGCAGCCAAGATCTTAGAGCTTTCTTT CASSQDLRAFF
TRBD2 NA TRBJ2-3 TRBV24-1 TGTGCCACCAGTGACACTAGCGGGAGGGCGGATACGCAGTATTTT CATSDTSGRADTQYF
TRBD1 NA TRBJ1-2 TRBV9 TGTGCCAGCAGCGTAGGGACAGGGCTAGTAAACTATGGCTACACCTTC CASSVGTGLVNYGYTF
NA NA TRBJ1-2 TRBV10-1 TGCGCCAGCAGTGGTAGCCGGGGGGCGGACTATGGCTACACCTTC CASSGSRGADYGYTF